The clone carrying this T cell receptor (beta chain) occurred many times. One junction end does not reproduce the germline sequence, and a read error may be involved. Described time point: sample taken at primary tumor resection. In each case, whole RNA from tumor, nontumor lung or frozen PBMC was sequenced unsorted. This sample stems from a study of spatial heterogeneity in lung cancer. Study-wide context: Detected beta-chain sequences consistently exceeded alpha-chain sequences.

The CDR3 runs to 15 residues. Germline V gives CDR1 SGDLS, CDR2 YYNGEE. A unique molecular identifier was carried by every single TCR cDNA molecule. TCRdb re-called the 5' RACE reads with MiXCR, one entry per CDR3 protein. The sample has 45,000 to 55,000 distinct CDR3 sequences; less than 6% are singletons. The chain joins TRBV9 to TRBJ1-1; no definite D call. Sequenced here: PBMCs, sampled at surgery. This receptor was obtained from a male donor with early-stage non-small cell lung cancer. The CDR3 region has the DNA TGTGCCAGCAGCGTAGCCCCCCAGGCGAACACTAAAGCTTTCTTT. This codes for CASSVAPQANTKAFF.